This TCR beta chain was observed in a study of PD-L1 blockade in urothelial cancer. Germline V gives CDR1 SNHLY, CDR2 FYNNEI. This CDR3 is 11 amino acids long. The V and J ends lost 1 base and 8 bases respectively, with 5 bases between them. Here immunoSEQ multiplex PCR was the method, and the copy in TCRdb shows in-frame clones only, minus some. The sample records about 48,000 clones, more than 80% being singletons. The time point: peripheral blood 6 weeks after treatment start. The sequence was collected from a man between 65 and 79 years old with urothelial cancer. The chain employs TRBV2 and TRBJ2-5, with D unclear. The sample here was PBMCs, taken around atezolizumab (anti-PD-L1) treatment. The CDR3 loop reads CASSEVATQYF. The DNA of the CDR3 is TGTGCCAGCAGTGAAGTGGCCACCCAGTACTTC.